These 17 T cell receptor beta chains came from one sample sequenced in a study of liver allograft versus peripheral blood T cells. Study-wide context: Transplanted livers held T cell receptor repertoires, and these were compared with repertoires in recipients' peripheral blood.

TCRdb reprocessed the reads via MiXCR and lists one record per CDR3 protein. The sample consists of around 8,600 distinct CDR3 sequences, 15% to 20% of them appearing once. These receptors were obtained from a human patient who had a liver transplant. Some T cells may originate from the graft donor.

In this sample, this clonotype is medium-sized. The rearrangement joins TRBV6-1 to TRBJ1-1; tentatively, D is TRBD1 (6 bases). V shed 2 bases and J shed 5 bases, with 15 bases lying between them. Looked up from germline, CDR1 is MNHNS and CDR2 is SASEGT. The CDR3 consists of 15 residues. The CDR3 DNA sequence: TGTGCCAGCAGTGAACATTTGGACAGTGGGACTGAAGCTTTCTTT. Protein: CASSEHLDSGTEAFF.

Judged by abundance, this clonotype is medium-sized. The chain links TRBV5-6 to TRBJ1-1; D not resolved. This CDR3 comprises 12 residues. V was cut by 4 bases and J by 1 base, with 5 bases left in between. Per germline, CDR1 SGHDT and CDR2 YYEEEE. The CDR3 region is CASSQGNTEAFF. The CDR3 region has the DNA TGTGCCAGCAGCCAAGGGAACACTGAAGCTTTCTTT. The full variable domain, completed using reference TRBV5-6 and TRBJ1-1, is DAGVTQSPTHLIKTRGQQVTLRCSPKSGHDTVSWYQQALGQGPQFIFQYYEEEERQRGNFPDRFSGHQFPNYSSELNVNALLLGDSALYLCASSQGNTEAFFGQGTRLTVV.

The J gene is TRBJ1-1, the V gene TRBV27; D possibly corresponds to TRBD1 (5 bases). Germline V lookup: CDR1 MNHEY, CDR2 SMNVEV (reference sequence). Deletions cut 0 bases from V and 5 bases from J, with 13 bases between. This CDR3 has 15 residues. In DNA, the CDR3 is TGTGCCAGCAGTTTATCCCAGGGCTTTAGAACTGAAGCTTTCTTT. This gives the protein CASSLSQGFRTEAFF.

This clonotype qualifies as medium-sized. In DNA, the CDR3 is TGTGCCAGCAGCCCAGACAGAAACTATGGCTACACCTTC. This codes for CASSPDRNYGYTF. The rearrangement joins TRBV6-2 or TRBV6-3 to TRBJ1-2; D is perhaps TRBD1 (5 bases). V was trimmed by 6 bases and J by 2 bases, leaving 10 bases between them. CDR3 size: 13 residues. Germline-derived CDR1 and CDR2 are MNHEY and SVGEGT.

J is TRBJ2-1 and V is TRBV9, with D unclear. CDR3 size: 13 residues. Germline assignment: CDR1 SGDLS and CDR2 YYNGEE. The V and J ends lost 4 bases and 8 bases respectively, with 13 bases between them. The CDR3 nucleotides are TGTGCCAGCAGCCCGTTGTGGGCCGATGAGCAGTTCTTC. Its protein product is CASSPLWADEQFF. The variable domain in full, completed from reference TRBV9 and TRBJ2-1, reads DSGVTQTPKHLITATGQRVTLRCSPRSGDLSVYWYQQSLDQGLQFLIQYYNGEERAKGNILERFSAQQFPDLHSELNLSSLELGDSALYFCASSPLWADEQFFGPGTRLTVL.

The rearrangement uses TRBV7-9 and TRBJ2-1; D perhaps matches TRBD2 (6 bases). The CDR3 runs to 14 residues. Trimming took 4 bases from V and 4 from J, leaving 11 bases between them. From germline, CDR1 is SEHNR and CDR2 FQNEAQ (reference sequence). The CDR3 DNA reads TGTGCCAGCAGCTCCGGGAGACTATACAATGAGCAGTTCTTC. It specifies CASSSGRLYNEQFF.

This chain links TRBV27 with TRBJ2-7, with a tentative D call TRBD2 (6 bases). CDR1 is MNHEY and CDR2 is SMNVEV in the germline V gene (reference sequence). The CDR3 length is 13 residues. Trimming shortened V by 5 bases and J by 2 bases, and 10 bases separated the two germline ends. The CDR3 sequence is CASSTGLTYEQYF. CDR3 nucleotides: TGTGCCAGCAGTACAGGACTAACCTACGAGCAGTACTTC.

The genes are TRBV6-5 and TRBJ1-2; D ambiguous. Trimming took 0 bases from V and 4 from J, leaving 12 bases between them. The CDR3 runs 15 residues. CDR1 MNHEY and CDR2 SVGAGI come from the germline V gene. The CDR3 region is CASSYSVGRGYGYTF. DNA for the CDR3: TGTGCCAGCAGTTACTCTGTAGGCAGAGGCTATGGCTACACCTTC.

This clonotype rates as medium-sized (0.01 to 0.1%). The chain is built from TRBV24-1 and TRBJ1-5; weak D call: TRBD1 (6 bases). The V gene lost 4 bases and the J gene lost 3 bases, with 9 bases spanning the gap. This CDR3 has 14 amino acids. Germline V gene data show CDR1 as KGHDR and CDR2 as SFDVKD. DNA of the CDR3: TGTGCCACCAGTGACGGACAGTCCAATCAGCCCCAGCATTTT. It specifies CATSDGQSNQPQHF.

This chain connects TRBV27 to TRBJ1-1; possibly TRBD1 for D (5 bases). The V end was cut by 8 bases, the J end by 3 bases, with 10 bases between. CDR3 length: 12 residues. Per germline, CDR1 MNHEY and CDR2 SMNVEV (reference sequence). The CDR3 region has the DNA TGTGCCAGCGGAGGGGACGACACTGAAGCTTTCTTT. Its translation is CASGGDDTEAFF.

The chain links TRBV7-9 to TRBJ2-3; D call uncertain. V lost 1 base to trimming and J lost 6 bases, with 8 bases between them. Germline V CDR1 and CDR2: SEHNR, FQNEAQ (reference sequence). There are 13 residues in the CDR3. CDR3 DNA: TGTGCCAGCAGCTTAGTGGTAGCCGATACGCAGTATTTT. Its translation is CASSLVVADTQYF. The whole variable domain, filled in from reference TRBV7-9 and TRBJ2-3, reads DTGVSQNPRHKITKRGQNVTFRCDPISEHNRLYWYRQTLGQGPEFLTYFQNEAQLEKSRLLSDRFSAERPKGSFSTLEIQRTEQGDSAMYLCASSLVVADTQYFGPGTRLTVL.

The CDR3 loop reads CASSLGVSYGYTF. In DNA form, the CDR3 reads TGTGCCAGCAGCTTAGGAGTTAGCTATGGCTACACCTTC. The J gene is TRBJ1-2, the V gene TRBV11-2; D is uncertain. Trimming shortened V by 1 base and J by 4 bases, and 7 bases separated the two germline ends. Germline values: CDR1 SGHAT, CDR2 FQNNGV. The CDR3 loop spans 13 amino acids.

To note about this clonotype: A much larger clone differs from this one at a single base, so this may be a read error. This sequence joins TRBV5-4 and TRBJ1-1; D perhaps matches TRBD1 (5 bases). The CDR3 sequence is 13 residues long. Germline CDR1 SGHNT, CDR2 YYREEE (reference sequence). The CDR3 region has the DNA TGTGTCAGCACCTTTGGCGGGGCAGCTGAAGCTTTCTTT. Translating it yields CVSTFGGAAEAFF. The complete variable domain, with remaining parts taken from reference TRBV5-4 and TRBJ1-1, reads ETGVTQSPTHLIKTRGQQVTLRCSSQSGHNTVSWYQQALGQGPQFIFQYYREEENGRGNFPPRFSGLQFPNYSSELNVNALELDDSALYLCVSTFGGAAEAFFGQGTRLTVV.

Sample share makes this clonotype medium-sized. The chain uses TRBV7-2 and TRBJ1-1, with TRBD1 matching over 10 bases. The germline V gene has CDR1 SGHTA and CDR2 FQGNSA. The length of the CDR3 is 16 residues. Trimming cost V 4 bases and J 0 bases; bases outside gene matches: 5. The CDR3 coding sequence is TGTGCCAGCAGCTCGGACAGGGGGTGGGTGAACACTGAAGCTTTCTTT. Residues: CASSSDRGWVNTEAFF.

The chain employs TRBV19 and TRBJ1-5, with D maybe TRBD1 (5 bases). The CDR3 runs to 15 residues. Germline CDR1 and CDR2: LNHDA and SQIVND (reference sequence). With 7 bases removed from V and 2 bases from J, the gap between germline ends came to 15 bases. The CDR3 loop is CASTTGWGGNQPQHF. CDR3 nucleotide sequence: TGTGCCAGTACAACAGGCTGGGGGGGCAATCAGCCCCAGCATTTT. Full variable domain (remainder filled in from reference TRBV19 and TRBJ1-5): DGGITQSPKYLFRKEGQNVTLSCEQNLNHDAMYWYRQDPGQGLRLIYYSQIVNDFQKGDIAEGYSVSREKKESFPLTVTSAQKNPTAFYLCASTTGWGGNQPQHFGDGTRLSIL.

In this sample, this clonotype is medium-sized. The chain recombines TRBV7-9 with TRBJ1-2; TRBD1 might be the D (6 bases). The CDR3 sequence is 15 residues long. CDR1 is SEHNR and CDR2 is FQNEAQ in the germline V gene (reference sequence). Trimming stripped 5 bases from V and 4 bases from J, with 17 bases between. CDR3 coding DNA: TGTGCCAGCAGCCCGCGACAGGTGATACTCTATGGCTACACCTTC. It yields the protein CASSPRQVILYGYTF. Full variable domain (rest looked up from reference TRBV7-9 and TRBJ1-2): DTGVSQNPRHKITKRGQNVTFRCDPISEHNRLYWYRQTLGQGPEFLTYFQNEAQLEKSRLLSDRFSAERPKGSFSTLEIQRTEQGDSAMYLCASSPRQVILYGYTFGSGTRLTVV.

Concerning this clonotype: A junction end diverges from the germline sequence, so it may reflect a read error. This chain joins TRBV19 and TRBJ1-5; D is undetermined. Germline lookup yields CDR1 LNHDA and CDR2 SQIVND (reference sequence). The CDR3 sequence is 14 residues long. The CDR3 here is CGSSIVGFNQPQHF. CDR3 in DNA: TGTGGCAGTAGTATTGTAGGGTTCAATCAGCCCCAGCATTTT. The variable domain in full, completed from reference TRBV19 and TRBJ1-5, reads DGGITQSPKYLFRKEGQNVTLSCEQNLNHDAMYWYRQDPGQGLRLIYYSQIVNDFQKGDIAEGYSVSREKKESFPLTVTSAQKNPTAFYLCGSSIVGFNQPQHFGDGTRLSIL.